This T cell receptor beta chain was sequenced during a study of blood T cell repertoires in COVID-19. Study-level information: Whether acute or convalescent, the COVID-19 samples came from the United States, Italy and Spain. PBMCs, B-cell-depleted T cells, or T cells provided the cDNA or gDNA that made up the material.

Germline CDR1 and CDR2: SGHRS and YFSETQ. This CDR3 contains 16 residues. J gave up 4 bases and V 5 bases, and 6 bases lay outside the gene matches. Per the study methods: Estimation of nucleated cell counts relied on the amplification of reference gene primers. The protocol was immunoSEQ multiplex PCR, while the TCRdb copy is restricted to in-frame clones and leaves out a portion. Clone size and V and J calls were adopted from that table, with D and trimming inferred from the DNA. The profile shows roughly 100,000 clones, 70% to 85% of them singletons. This TCR was recovered from a man between 70 and 80 years old with acute or convalescent COVID-19. The V gene is TRBV5-1, the J gene TRBJ2-5; 15 bases match TRBD2. The sequenced material came from peripheral blood. The CDR3 spells CASRKAGLAGGETQYF. The CDR3 nucleotides are TGCGCCAGCAGGAAAGCGGGACTAGCGGGGGGAGAGACCCAGTACTTC.